These 10 T cell receptor beta chains were all obtained from the same sample, sequenced in a study of beta chain features in type 1 diabetes. These receptors are not linked to any known antigen. Study results and limitations: Moderately but significantly shorter TCRB CDR3s were found in Type 1 diabetes patients in all four CD4+ subsets.

Expressed TCRB transcripts got sequenced, as all isolated RNA was reverse transcribed. Data came from immunoSEQ multiplex PCR; TCRdb stores just in-frame clones and leaves some out. The sample includes a few hundred thousand clones, roughly 13% of them seen just once. The sample consisted of naive CD4+ T cells from blood. Receptors were obtained from a man between 25 and 39 years old with type 1 diabetes.

The chain employs TRBV6-5 and TRBJ2-3; 10 bases match TRBD2. V was pared by 9 bases and J by 10 bases, with 13 bases of the junction left unmatched. There are 14 residues in the CDR3. The germline gives CDR1 MNHEY, CDR2 SVGAGI. The CDR3 reads CASKLAGLSEPQYF. CDR3 bases: TGTGCCAGTAAACTAGCGGGGTTAAGTGAACCGCAGTATTTT.

The V call is TRBV30, the J call TRBJ2-6, with D hard to call. This CDR3 spans 16 amino acids. The V end lost 2 bases, the J end lost 4 bases, and 15 bases lay between the germline ends. Germline assignment: CDR1 GTSNPN and CDR2 SVGIG (reference sequence). CDR3 in DNA: TGTGCCTGGAGTCGGGTACTTGAGGTGGGGGCCAACGTCCTGACTTTC. Protein product: CAWSRVLEVGANVLTF.

This clone was detected a few times. This chain connects TRBV9 to TRBJ2-3, with 7 nucleotides matching TRBD1. Germline values: CDR1 SGDLS, CDR2 YYNGEE. V was clipped by 0 bases and J by 1 base; unmatched bases: 2. This CDR3 spans 15 amino acids. The DNA for the CDR3 is TGTGCCAGCAGCGTAGGGGGGACAGGCACAGATACGCAGTATTTT. The encoded protein is CASSVGGTGTDTQYF.

This sequence joins TRBV7-2 and TRBJ1-1; no firm D call. Germline lookup yields CDR1 SGHTA and CDR2 FQGNSA. This CDR3 region has 12 residues. V was cut by 6 bases and J by 0 bases, with 5 bases left in between. The DNA for the CDR3 is TGTGCCAGCAGTTTTATGAACACTGAAGCTTTCTTT. Translating it yields CASSFMNTEAFF.

The CDR3 nucleotides read TGTGCCAGCAGTCAGGGACAGGGCTCGGAGACCCAGTACTTC. Translating it yields CASSQGQGSETQYF. The V call is TRBV27, the J call TRBJ2-5; 9 bases match TRBD1. Germline loops: CDR1 MNHEY, CDR2 SMNVEV (reference sequence). The CDR3 is made up of 14 amino acids. Trimming at V came to 5 bases and at J to 5 bases, leaving 6 bases not matched to a gene.

The chain recombines TRBV6-5 with TRBJ1-2; 7 bases line up with TRBD1. V lost 5 bases, J lost 2 bases, and 8 bases stayed unmatched. The CDR3 has 15 amino acids. The germline gives CDR1 MNHEY, CDR2 SVGAGI. In nucleotides, the CDR3 is TGTGCCAGCAGTAAAAGTACACAGGGGAACTATGGCTACACCTTC. Translation gives CASSKSTQGNYGYTF.

The chain employs TRBV7-2 and TRBJ1-2; D is possibly TRBD1 (5 bases). Germline CDR1 is SGHTA and CDR2 is FQGNSA. CDR3 length: 15 residues. V gave up 1 base and J gave up 2 bases, with 11 bases separating them. CDR3 nucleotides: TGTGCCAGCAGCTTAGAGCGGGGGAGGAACTATGGCTACACCTTC. This translates into CASSLERGRNYGYTF.

This clone came up a few times. The chain couples TRBV5-1 to TRBJ2-7, with TRBD2 matching 10 bases. V lost 4 bases and J lost 1; bases outside the gene matches: 8. The germline CDR1 and CDR2 sequences are SGHRS and YFSETQ. The CDR3 has 16 amino acids. CDR3 sequence reads: CASSPPGTSDSYEQYF. DNA of the CDR3: TGCGCCAGCAGCCCCCCCGGGACTAGCGATTCCTACGAGCAGTACTTC.

As for this clone: The sample holds other DNA sequences that translate to the same CDR3. The chain combines TRBV18 with TRBJ2-1; 11 bases fit TRBD2. This CDR3 is built from 16 residues. The germline gives CDR1 KGHSH, CDR2 LQKENI. The trim removed 0 bases at V and 6 bases at J, leaving 4 bases unmatched. In nucleotides, the CDR3 is TGTGCCAGCTCACCACCGGGGCTAGCGGGAGGCAATGAGCAGTTCTTC. Amino acid sequence: CASSPPGLAGGNEQFF.

The genes are TRBV6-6 and TRBJ2-5, with TRBD2 as a possible D gene (6 bases). The CDR3 loop spans 16 amino acids. CDR1 and CDR2 from the germline V gene are MNHNY and SVGAGI (reference sequence). V was shortened by 6 bases and J by 3 bases, with 20 bases between the two germline ends. The CDR3 nucleotides read TGTGCCAGCAGCTCCCCCCACGGGAGTCGGGAAGAGACCCAGTACTTC. Protein sequence: CASSSPHGSREETQYF.